A single sample gave rise to the 14 T cell receptor beta chains below, sequenced in a study of cytomegalovirus exposure and HLA in healthy donors. Primers for the PCR totalled 60 Vbeta and 13 Jbeta. Profiling relied on immunoSEQ multiplex PCR, and the TCRdb table lists in-frame clones only, not all of them. The table has 60,000 to 85,000 clones, about 74% seen once. Sequences were obtained from PBMCs. The receptors were sampled from a human donor in good health.

This clone was counted only a few times. The chain employs TRBV27 and TRBJ2-2, with TRBD2 matching over 10 bases. Germline trimming cut 4 bases from V and 3 bases from J; bases unmatched to any gene: 5. The CDR3 covers 16 residues. Germline CDR1 reads MNHEY; CDR2 reads SMNVEV (reference sequence). CDR3 sequence: CASSSPSGRDTGELFF. DNA for the CDR3: TGTGCCAGCAGTTCCCCTAGCGGGAGAGACACCGGGGAGCTGTTTTTT.

The rearrangement uses TRBV30 and TRBJ1-2; TRBD1 matches at 8 bases. From germline, CDR1 is GTSNPN and CDR2 SVGIG (reference sequence). This CDR3 is built from 12 residues. Trimming at V came to 8 bases and at J to 5 bases, leaving 7 bases not matched to a gene. CDR3 nucleotides: TGTGCCCGAGACTACAGGGGGTATGGCTACACCTTC. Translated: CARDYRGYGYTF.

The rearrangement links TRBV25-1 to TRBJ1-4; a weak D match, TRBD1 (5 bases). V lost 3 bases to trimming and J lost 8 bases, with 13 bases between them. The CDR3 has 14 residues. Germline CDR1 MGHDK, CDR2 SYGVNS. The CDR3 DNA sequence: TGTGCCAGCAGTGATTGGCAGGGAGGAGAAAAACTGTTTTTT. Translated, it gives CASSDWQGGEKLFF.

This chain uses TRBV13 with TRBJ1-1; TRBD1 agrees at 11 bases. The length of the CDR3 is 16 residues. CDR1 PRHDT and CDR2 FYEKMQ come from the germline V gene (reference sequence). Trimming cost V 6 bases and J 5 bases; bases outside gene matches: 11. The CDR3 region has the DNA TGTGCCAGCAGTCCCCGGACAGGGGGCGTTGGGACTGAAGCTTTCTTT. Its protein product is CASSPRTGGVGTEAFF.

This sequence joins TRBV2 and TRBJ2-5; the match to TRBD1 covers 10 bases. Germline V gives CDR1 SNHLY, CDR2 FYNNEI. This CDR3 is built from 14 residues. V was pared by 4 bases and J by 7 bases, with 6 bases of the junction left unmatched. The CDR3: CASSGTGGSGTQYF. DNA for the CDR3: TGTGCCAGCAGTGGGACAGGGGGATCGGGGACCCAGTACTTC.

This clone was observed a handful of times. The chain carries TRBV5-1 and TRBJ2-1; 9 bases agree with TRBD1. With V trimmed by 4 bases and J by 3 bases, 8 bases remained unmatched. The CDR3 runs 16 residues. Germline CDR1 reads SGHRS; CDR2 reads YFSETQ. CDR3 nucleotide sequence: TGCGCCAGCAGCCAGTCTACAGGGGGCTACTACAATGAGCAGTTCTTC. This codes for CASSQSTGGYYNEQFF.

V usage is TRBV19 and J usage is TRBJ1-2; D gene uncertain. This CDR3 region has 13 residues. From germline, CDR1 is LNHDA and CDR2 SQIVND (reference sequence). V shed 9 bases and J shed 7 bases, with 18 bases lying between them. CDR3 protein: CASTIEGSRGYTF. The CDR3 bases are TGTGCCAGCACTATTGAGGGTTCGCGTGGCTACACCTTC.

The CDR3 region is CSVERDRGNGYGYTF. The CDR3 nucleotides are TGCAGCGTTGAAAGAGACAGGGGTAATGGCTATGGCTACACCTTC. V usage is TRBV29-1 and J usage is TRBJ1-2, with 8 bases identical to TRBD1. The CDR3 is 15 residues long. The junction had 9 bases not matched to a gene; V was cut back by 2 bases and J by 4 bases. CDR1 SQVTM and CDR2 ANQGSEA come from the germline V gene.

The CDR3 protein is CASSPDIYEQYF. The CDR3 DNA reads as TGTGCCAGCAGTCCCGACATCTACGAGCAGTACTTC. The chain is built from TRBV28 and TRBJ2-7; D is uncertain. Looked up from germline, CDR1 is MDHEN and CDR2 is SYDVKM. V was shortened by 5 bases and J by 3 bases, with 8 bases between the two germline ends. This CDR3 is 12 amino acids long.

In this sample, this clone turned up a few times. The chain carries TRBV6-4 and TRBJ2-1; 8 bases match TRBD1. The CDR3 runs to 14 residues. The J segment lost 8 bases and the V segment lost 3 bases, leaving 6 bases of the junction unmatched. In germline, CDR1 is MRHNA, CDR2 SNTAGT. The CDR3 DNA follows: TGTGCCAGCAGTGAGGGGCAGGGGGCGGATGAGCAGTTCTTC. Its protein product is CASSEGQGADEQFF.

V is TRBV5-4 and J is TRBJ2-6; TRBD1 might be the D (5 bases). Germline V gives CDR1 SGHNT, CDR2 YYREEE (reference sequence). The CDR3 contains 15 residues. V lost 4 bases, J lost 2 bases, and 10 bases lay in between. Here the CDR3 reads CASSLKGAGANVLTF. As DNA, the CDR3 is TGTGCCAGCAGCCTGAAAGGGGCTGGGGCCAACGTCCTGACTTTC.

The rearrangement joins TRBV29-1 to TRBJ2-7; 8 bases map to TRBD2. Germline assignment: CDR1 SQVTM and CDR2 ANQGSEA. The CDR3 sequence is 14 residues long. V was clipped by 0 bases and J by 7 bases; unmatched bases: 8. CDR3 bases: TGCAGCGTTGAAGAAGGGCTAGCGGGCTTGGAGCAGTACTTC. Residues: CSVEEGLAGLEQYF.

The rearrangement uses TRBV30 and TRBJ1-3; D is unresolved. The V end lost 5 bases, the J end lost 0 bases, and 2 bases lay between the germline ends. CDR1 is GTSNPN, CDR2 SVGIG, per germline (reference sequence). CDR3 size: 11 residues. DNA for the CDR3: TGTGCCTGGCTCTCTGGAAACACCATATATTTT. Translated, it gives CAWLSGNTIYF.

This chain links TRBV19 with TRBJ1-5, with D unclear. The CDR3 is 15 residues long. CDR1 LNHDA and CDR2 SQIVND come from the germline V gene (reference sequence). Trimming took 9 bases from V and 0 from J, leaving 15 bases between them. CDR3 region: CASIGRPDSNQPQHF. In DNA, the CDR3 is TGTGCCAGCATTGGCCGTCCCGATAGCAATCAGCCCCAGCATTTT.